This T cell receptor (beta chain) is from a study of T cell responses to AZD1222 COVID-19 vaccine. The study's findings and limits: Only a handful of people who got AZD1222 tested seropositive at baseline. Two AZD1222 administrations were followed by greater Spike-specific TCR breadth and depth. Donors were chiefly white British, with a greater number of females, and clonal diversity was perhaps underestimated.

This clone was detected once. Its target is not known. J was trimmed by 7 bases and V by 4 bases; bases with no gene match: 6. This CDR3 comprises 14 residues. CDR1 SGHNT and CDR2 YYREEE come from the germline V gene (reference sequence). Only in-frame clones appear in the TCRdb table, and some are missing; sequencing was by immunoSEQ multiplex PCR. Here the sample spans fewer than 120,000 clones, roughly 92% being singletons. This clonotype was sampled from an adult who received the AZD1222 COVID-19 vaccine. The specimen comprised peripheral blood, sampled 28 days after the second AZD1222 dose. The V call is TRBV5-4, the J call TRBJ1-4; TRBD1 matches at 8 bases. CDR3 coding DNA: TGTGCCAGCAGCGGGCAGGGGGCTACTGAAAAACTGTTTTTT. Translating gives CASSGQGATEKLFF.